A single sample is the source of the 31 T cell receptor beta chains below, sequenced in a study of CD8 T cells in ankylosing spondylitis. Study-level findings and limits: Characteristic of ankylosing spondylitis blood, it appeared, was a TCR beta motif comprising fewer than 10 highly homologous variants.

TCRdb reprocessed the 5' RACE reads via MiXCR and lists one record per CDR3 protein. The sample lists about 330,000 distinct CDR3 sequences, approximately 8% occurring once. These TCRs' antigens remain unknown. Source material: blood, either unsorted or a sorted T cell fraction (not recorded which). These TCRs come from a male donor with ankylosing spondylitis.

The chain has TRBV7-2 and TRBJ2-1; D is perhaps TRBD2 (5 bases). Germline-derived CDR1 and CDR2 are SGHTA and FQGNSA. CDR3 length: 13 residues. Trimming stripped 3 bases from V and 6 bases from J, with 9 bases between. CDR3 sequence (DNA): TGTGCCAGCAGCTTGGACTTCGCCAATGAGCAGTTCTTC. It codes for CASSLDFANEQFF.

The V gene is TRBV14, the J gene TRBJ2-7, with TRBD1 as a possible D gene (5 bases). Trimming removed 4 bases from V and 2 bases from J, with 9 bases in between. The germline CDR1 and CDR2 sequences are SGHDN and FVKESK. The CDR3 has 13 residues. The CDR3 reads CASSLQDAYEQYF. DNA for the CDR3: TGTGCCAGCAGCCTACAGGACGCCTACGAGCAGTACTTC.

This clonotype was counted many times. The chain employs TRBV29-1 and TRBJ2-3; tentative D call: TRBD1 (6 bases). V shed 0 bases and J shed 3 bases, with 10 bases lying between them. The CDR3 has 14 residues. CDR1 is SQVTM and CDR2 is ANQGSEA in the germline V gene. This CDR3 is CSVEDGQGTDTQYF. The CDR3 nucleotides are TGCAGCGTTGAAGATGGGCAGGGGACAGATACGCAGTATTTT.

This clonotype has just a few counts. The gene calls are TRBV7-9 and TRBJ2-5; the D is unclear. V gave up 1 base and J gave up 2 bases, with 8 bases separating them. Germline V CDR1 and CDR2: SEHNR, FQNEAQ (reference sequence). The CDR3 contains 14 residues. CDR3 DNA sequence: TGTGCCAGCAGCTTAGGCTTCCGACAAGAGACCCAGTACTTC. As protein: CASSLGFRQETQYF.

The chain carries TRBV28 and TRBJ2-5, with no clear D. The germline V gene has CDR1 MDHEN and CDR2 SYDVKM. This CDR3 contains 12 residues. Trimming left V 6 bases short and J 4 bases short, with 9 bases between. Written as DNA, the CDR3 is TGTGCCAGCAGCCTACATCCAGAGACCCAGTACTTC. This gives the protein CASSLHPETQYF.

The CDR3 spells CASSPRGQSNEKLFF. The CDR3 DNA sequence: TGTGCCAGCTCACCTAGGGGACAGAGCAATGAAAAACTGTTTTTT. V and J are TRBV18 and TRBJ1-4, with 7 bases matching TRBD1. V shed 3 bases, J shed 5 bases, and the junction held 6 bases outside the gene matches. The CDR3 is 15 residues long. Germline V gene sequence: CDR1 KGHSH, CDR2 LQKENI.

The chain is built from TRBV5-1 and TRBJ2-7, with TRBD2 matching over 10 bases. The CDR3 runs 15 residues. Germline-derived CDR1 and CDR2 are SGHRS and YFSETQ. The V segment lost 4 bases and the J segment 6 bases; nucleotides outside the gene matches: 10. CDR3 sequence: CASSDQREGGFEQYF. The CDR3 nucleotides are TGCGCCAGCAGCGATCAGCGGGAGGGCGGGTTCGAGCAGTACTTC.

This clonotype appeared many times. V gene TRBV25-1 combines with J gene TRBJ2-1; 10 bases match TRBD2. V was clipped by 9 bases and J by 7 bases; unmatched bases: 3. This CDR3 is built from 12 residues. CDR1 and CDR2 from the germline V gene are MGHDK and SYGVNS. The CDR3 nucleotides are TGTGCCAGTCTAGCGGGAGCTAATGAGCAGTTCTTC. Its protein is CASLAGANEQFF.

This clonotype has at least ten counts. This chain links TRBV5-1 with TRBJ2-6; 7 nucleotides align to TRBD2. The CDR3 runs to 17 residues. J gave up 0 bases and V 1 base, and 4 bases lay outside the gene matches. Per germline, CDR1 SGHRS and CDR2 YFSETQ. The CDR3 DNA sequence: TGCGCCAGCAGCTTGCCGGGAGGAAACTCTGGGGCCAACGTCCTGACTTTC. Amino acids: CASSLPGGNSGANVLTF.

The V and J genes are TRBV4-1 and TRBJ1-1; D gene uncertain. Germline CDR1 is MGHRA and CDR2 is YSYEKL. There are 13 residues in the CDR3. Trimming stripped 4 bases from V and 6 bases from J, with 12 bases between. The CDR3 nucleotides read TGCGCCAGCAGCCGCCCCCTGGCAGCTGAAGCTTTCTTT. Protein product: CASSRPLAAEAFF.

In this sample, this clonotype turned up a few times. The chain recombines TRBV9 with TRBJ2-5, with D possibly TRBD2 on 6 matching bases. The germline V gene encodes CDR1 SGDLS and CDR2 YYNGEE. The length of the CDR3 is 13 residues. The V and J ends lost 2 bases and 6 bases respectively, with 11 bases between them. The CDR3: CASSVRLGQTQYF. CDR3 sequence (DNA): TGTGCCAGCAGCGTTCGACTAGGACAGACCCAGTACTTC.

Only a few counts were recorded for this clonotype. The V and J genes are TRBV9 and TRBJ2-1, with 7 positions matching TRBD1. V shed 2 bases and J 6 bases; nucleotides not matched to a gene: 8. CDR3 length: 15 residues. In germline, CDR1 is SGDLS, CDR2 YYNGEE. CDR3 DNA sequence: TGTGCCAGCAGCGTCGACAGGGCTCGGCGCAATGAGCAGTTCTTC. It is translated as CASSVDRARRNEQFF.

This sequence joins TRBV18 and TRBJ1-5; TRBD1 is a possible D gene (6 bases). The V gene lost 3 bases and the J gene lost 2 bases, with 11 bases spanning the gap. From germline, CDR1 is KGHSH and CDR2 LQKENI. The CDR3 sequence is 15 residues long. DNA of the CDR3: TGTGCCAGCTCACCCGCGGGGGCCGGCAATCAGCCCCAGCATTTT. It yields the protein CASSPAGAGNQPQHF.

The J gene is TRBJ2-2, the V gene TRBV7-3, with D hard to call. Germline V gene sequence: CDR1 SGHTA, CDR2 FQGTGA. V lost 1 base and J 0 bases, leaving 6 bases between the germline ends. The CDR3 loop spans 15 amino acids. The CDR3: CASSLIPANTGELFF. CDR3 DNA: TGTGCCAGCAGCTTAATCCCCGCGAACACCGGGGAGCTGTTTTTT.

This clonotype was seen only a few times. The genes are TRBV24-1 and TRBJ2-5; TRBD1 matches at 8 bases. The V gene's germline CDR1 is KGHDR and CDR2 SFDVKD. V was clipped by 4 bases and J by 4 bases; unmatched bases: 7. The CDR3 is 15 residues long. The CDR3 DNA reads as TGTGCCACCAGTGACACCACCGACAGGGGAGAGACCCAGTACTTC. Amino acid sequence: CATSDTTDRGETQYF.

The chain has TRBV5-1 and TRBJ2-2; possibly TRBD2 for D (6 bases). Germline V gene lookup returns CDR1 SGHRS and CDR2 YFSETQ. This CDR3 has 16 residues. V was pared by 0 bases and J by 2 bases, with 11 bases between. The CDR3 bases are TGCGCCAGCAGCTTGGCACGGGGACTCAACACCGGGGAGCTGTTTTTT. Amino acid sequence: CASSLARGLNTGELFF.

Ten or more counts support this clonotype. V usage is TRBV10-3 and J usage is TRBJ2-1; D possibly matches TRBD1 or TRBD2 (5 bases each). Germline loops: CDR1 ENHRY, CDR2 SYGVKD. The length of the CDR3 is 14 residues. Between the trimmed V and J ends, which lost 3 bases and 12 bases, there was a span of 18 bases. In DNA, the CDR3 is TGTGCCATCAGTGATGGGGCTAGCCCTCTGGGGCAGTTCTTC. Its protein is CAISDGASPLGQFF.

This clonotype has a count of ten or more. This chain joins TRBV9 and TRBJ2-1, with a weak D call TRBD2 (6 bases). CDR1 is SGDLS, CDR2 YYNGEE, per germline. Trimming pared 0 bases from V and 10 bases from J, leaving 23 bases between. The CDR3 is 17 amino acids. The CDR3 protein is CASSVEPASGLDGEQFF. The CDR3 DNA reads TGTGCCAGCAGCGTAGAGCCCGCCAGCGGGCTAGACGGCGAGCAGTTCTTC.

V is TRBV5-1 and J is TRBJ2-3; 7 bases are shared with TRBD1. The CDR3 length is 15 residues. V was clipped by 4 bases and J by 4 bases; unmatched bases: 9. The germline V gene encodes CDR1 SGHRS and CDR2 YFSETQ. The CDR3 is CASSIRQGGSDTQYF. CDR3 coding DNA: TGCGCCAGCAGCATCCGACAGGGTGGGTCAGATACGCAGTATTTT. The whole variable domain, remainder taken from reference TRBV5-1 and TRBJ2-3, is KAGVTQTPRYLIKTRGQQVTLSCSPISGHRSVSWYQQTPGQGLQFLFEYFSETQRNKGNFPGRFSGRQFSNSRSEMNVSTLELGDSALYLCASSIRQGGSDTQYFGPGTRLTVL.

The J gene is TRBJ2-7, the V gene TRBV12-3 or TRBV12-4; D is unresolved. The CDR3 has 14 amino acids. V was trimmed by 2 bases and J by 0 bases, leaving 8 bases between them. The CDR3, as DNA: TGTGCCAGCAGTTTAATCCCGAACTCCTACGAGCAGTACTTC. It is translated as CASSLIPNSYEQYF.

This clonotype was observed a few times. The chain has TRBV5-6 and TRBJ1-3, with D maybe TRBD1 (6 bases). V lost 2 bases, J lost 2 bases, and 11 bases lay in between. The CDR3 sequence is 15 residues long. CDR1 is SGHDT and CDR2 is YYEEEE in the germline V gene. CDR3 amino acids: CASSFDRYPGNTIYF. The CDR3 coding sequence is TGTGCCAGCAGCTTCGACAGGTACCCTGGAAACACCATATATTTT.

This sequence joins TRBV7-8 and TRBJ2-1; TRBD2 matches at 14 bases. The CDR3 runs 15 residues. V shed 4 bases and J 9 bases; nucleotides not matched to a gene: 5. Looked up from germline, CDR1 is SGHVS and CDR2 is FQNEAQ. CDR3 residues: CASSSGLAGVGEQFF. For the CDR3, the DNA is TGTGCCAGCAGCTCGGGACTAGCGGGAGTGGGTGAGCAGTTCTTC.

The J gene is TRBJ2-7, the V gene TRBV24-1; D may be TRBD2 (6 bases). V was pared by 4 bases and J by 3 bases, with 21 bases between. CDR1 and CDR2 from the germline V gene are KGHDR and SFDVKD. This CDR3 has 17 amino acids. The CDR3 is CATSDPFRDFSLYEQYF. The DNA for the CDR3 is TGTGCCACCAGTGACCCATTCCGGGACTTCTCTCTCTACGAGCAGTACTTC.

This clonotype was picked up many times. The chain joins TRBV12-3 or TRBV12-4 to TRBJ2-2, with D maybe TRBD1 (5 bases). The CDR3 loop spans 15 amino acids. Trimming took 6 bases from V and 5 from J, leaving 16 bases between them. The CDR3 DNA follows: TGTGCCAGCAGCCCCGCCAGGGCGTGGACCGGGGAGCTGTTTTTT. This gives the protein CASSPARAWTGELFF.

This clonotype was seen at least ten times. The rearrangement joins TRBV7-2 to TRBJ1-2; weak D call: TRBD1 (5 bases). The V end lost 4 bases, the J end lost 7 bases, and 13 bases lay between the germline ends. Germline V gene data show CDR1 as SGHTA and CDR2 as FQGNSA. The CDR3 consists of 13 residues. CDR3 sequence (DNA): TGTGCCAGCAGCTCCGAGGGGATCTTTGGCTACACCTTC. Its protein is CASSSEGIFGYTF.

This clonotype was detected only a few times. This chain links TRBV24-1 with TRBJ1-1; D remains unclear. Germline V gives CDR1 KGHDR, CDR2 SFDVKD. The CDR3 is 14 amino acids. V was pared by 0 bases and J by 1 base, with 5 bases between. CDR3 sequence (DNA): TGTGCCACCAGTGATTTGAGGAAGAACACTGAAGCTTTCTTT. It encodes CATSDLRKNTEAFF.

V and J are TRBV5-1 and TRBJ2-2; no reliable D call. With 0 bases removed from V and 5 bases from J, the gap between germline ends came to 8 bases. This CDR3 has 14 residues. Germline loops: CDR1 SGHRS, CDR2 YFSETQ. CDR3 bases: TGCGCCAGCAGCTTGGGGTGGAAGACCGGGGAGCTGTTTTTT. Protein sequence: CASSLGWKTGELFF.

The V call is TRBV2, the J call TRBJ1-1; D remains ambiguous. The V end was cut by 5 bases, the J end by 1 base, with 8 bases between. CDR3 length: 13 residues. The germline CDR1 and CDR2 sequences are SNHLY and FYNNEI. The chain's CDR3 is CASSWEGNTEAFF. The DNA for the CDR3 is TGTGCCAGCAGTTGGGAGGGGAACACTGAAGCTTTCTTT.

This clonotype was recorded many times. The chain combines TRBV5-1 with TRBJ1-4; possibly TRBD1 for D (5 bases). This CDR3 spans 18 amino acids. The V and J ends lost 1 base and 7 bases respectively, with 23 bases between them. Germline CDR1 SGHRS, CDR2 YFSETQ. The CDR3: CASSLRMIGAGLGEKLFF. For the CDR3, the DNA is TGCGCCAGCAGCTTGCGTATGATCGGGGCCGGGTTGGGTGAAAAACTGTTTTTT.

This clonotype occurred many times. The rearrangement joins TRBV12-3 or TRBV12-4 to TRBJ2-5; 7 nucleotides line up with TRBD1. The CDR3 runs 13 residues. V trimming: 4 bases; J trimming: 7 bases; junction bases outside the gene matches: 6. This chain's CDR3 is CASSSTGKGTQYF. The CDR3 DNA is TGTGCCAGCAGTTCGACAGGGAAGGGGACCCAGTACTTC.

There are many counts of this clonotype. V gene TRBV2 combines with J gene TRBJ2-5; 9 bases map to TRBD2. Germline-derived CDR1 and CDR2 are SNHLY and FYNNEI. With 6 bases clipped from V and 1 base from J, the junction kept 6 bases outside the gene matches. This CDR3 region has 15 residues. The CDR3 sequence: CASRRLAARQETQYF. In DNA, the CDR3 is TGTGCCAGCAGGAGACTAGCGGCCCGCCAAGAGACCCAGTACTTC.